The clone carrying this T cell receptor (beta chain) was counted many times. What it binds is unknown. The data were obtained in a study of CD8 T cells in ankylosing spondylitis. The authors made TCR beta libraries by quantitative 5'-RACE with molecular barcodes. Via MiXCR, TCRdb re-called the 5' RACE reads, giving one row per CDR3 protein. The repertoire holds fewer than 250,000 distinct CDR3 sequences, with under 12% as singletons. Germline V gene lookup returns CDR1 DFQATT and CDR2 SNEGSKA (reference sequence). The CDR3 loop spans 20 amino acids. Germline trimming cut 0 bases from V and 0 bases from J; bases unmatched to any gene: 12. General study findings and limits: Disease-associated clones were reportedly significantly overrepresented in matched ankylosing spondylitis synovial fluid. A subset of motif variants has previously been described in the synovial fluid and blood of reactive arthritis.

The clonotype originates from a male donor with ankylosing spondylitis or in good health (not recorded which). The source material was blood, either unsorted or a sorted T cell fraction (not recorded which). The chain joins TRBV20-1 to TRBJ2-6; 9 positions match TRBD1. The CDR3 loop reads CSARDLRGTGISSGANVLTF. The CDR3 nucleotides read TGCAGTGCTAGAGATCTGAGGGGGACAGGGATCAGCTCTGGGGCCAACGTCCTGACTTTC.